This paragraph reports one TCR beta chain. One junction end does not reproduce the germline sequence, and a read error may be involved. This record comes from a study of blood T cell repertoires in COVID-19. Study context: Samples came from the United States, Italy and Spain, spanning acute and convalescent COVID-19.

Clones were read by immunoSEQ multiplex PCR, and TCRdb kept only the in-frame ones, dropping some. The sample holds roughly 200,000 clones; 70% to 85% are singletons and the top ten take roughly 7%. The germline CDR1 and CDR2 sequences are SSHAT and FNYEAQ (reference sequence). This CDR3 is 13 amino acids long. This receptor was identified in a woman older than 75 with COVID-19, enrolled during active disease. Sequenced: peripheral blood. The chain joins TRBV7-7 to TRBJ2-1, with 7 bases aligning to TRBD2. CDR3 nucleotides: TGTGCTAGCAGCTTTGGGGGGAGGGAAAAGCAGTTCTTC. Translation: CASSFGGREKQFF.